The 19 T cell receptor beta chains presented below share a single source sample, sequenced in a study. Via MiXCR, TCRdb re-called the 5' RACE reads, giving one row per CDR3 protein. The repertoire holds approximately 30,000 distinct CDR3 sequences, with around 24% as singletons. The sequencing input was memory CD4+ T cells sorted from blood. Sample subset: memory CD4+ T cells, CD4+CD45RO+CD25-. These TCRs come from a female donor with breast cancer.

Of note for this clonotype: This clone may be a read error of a much larger clone one base away. This sequence joins TRBV9 and TRBJ2-1; TRBD2 matches 8 bases. Germline V gene sequence: CDR1 SGDLS, CDR2 YYNGEE. This CDR3 contains 15 residues. CDR3 bases: TGTGCCAGCAGCGCCGGCGGGGGGACCTACAATGAGCGGTTCTTC. As protein: CASSAGGGTYNERFF.

This clonotype was seen many times. The V gene is TRBV4-1, the J gene TRBJ2-5; D is ambiguous. Germline CDR1 MGHRA, CDR2 YSYEKL. The V and J ends lost 4 bases and 9 bases respectively, with 15 bases between them. The CDR3 spans 13 residues. CDR3 sequence reads: CASSPQAASPQYF. In DNA, the CDR3 is TGCGCCAGCAGCCCCCAGGCAGCCAGCCCCCAGTACTTC.

This clonotype came up a few times. A junction boundary mismatches the germline segment, possibly from a read error. The chain is built from TRBV27 and TRBJ1-1; tentatively, D is TRBD1 (5 bases). The germline CDR1 and CDR2 sequences are MNHEY and SMNVEV (reference sequence). This CDR3 region has 12 residues. The CDR3 sequence: CASGLKGGGAFF. The CDR3 DNA is TGTGCCAGCGGTTTAAAGGGCGGGGGAGCTTTCTTT.

This chain connects TRBV18 to TRBJ2-7; D ambiguous. With 0 bases removed from V and 1 base from J, the gap between germline ends came to 13 bases. The CDR3 has 16 residues. Germline lookup yields CDR1 KGHSH and CDR2 LQKENI. The CDR3 loop reads CASSPPSPGRSYEQYF. As DNA, the CDR3 is TGTGCCAGCTCACCACCGTCGCCGGGCCGTTCCTACGAGCAGTACTTC.

This clonotype was recorded a few times. The chain is built from TRBV9 and TRBJ2-5; 12 nucleotides match TRBD2. Germline CDR1 and CDR2: SGDLS and YYNGEE. The J segment lost 5 bases and the V segment lost 2 bases, leaving 4 bases of the junction unmatched. The CDR3 has 15 amino acids. In nucleotides, the CDR3 is TGTGCCAGCAGCGTCTCTAGCGGGGGGGCTGAGACCCAGTACTTC. Translated: CASSVSSGGAETQYF. Drawing the rest from reference TRBV9 and TRBJ2-5, the complete variable domain is DSGVTQTPKHLITATGQRVTLRCSPRSGDLSVYWYQQSLDQGLQFLIQYYNGEERAKGNILERFSAQQFPDLHSELNLSSLELGDSALYFCASSVSSGGAETQYFGPGTRLLVL.

A few counts support this clonotype. The rearrangement joins TRBV4-1 to TRBJ2-5, with 7 bases matching TRBD1. With V trimmed by 5 bases and J by 5 bases, 8 bases remained unmatched. Germline CDR1 reads MGHRA; CDR2 reads YSYEKL. The CDR3 loop spans 14 amino acids. The CDR3 loop reads CASSYRRQGETQYF. CDR3 nucleotide sequence: TGCGCCAGCAGCTACCGTCGACAGGGCGAGACCCAGTACTTC.

At least ten counts were recorded for this clonotype. The rearrangement links TRBV7-6 to TRBJ2-7; D not certain. Germline loops: CDR1 SGHVS, CDR2 FNYEAQ. V was pared by 6 bases and J by 7 bases, with 16 bases between. CDR3 size: 13 residues. The CDR3 loop is CASSSFLLGEQYF. CDR3 nucleotides: TGTGCCAGCAGTTCATTCTTACTGGGGGAGCAGTACTTC.

This clonotype was seen a few times. The chain couples TRBV20-1 to TRBJ2-1; possibly TRBD1 or TRBD2 for D (6 bases each). V dropped 8 bases and J dropped 5 bases, with 25 bases sitting between them. Germline V gene data show CDR1 as DFQATT and CDR2 as SNEGSKA (reference sequence). The CDR3 is made up of 16 amino acids. CDR3 nucleotide sequence: TGCAGTACGACCCCCTTAGGAGGGGGGCTGAACAATGAGCAGTTCTTC. As protein: CSTTPLGGGLNNEQFF.

V usage is TRBV27 and J usage is TRBJ2-7, with a possible D match to TRBD1 (5 bases). The CDR3 length is 12 residues. V lost 8 bases, J lost 3 bases, and 11 bases lay in between. In germline, CDR1 is MNHEY, CDR2 SMNVEV (reference sequence). CDR3 region: CASQGAHYEQYF. CDR3 nucleotides: TGTGCCAGCCAGGGTGCCCACTACGAGCAGTACTTC.

A remark on this clonotype: A much larger clone differs by one base, so this may be a read error. Because it lacks the conserved phenylalanine or tryptophan at the end, this CDR3 is likely a read error. The V call is TRBV6-5, the J call TRBJ2-7; D is possibly TRBD2 (6 bases). CDR1 MNHEY and CDR2 SVGAGI come from the germline V gene. Trimming stripped 8 bases from V and 0 bases from J, with 11 bases between. This CDR3 is built from 13 residues. The CDR3: CASGDSYSYEQYL. Here the CDR3 DNA reads TGTGCCAGCGGGGACTCCTACTCCTACGAGCAGTACCTC.

The chain recombines TRBV20-1 with TRBJ2-5; D possibly corresponds to TRBD1 (6 bases). The CDR3 sequence is 15 residues long. The V gene's germline CDR1 is DFQATT and CDR2 SNEGSKA (reference sequence). The V gene lost 6 bases and the J gene lost 1 base, with 18 bases spanning the gap. CDR3 sequence (DNA): TGCAGTGCCAATCAACAGGGATGGTCCCAAGAGACCCAGTACTTC. Amino acids: CSANQQGWSQETQYF.

The rearrangement uses TRBV7-9 and TRBJ2-1; TRBD2 matches 8 bases. The V gene end was trimmed by 0 bases and the J gene end by 12 bases; junction bases not matched to a gene: 10. This CDR3 has 15 amino acids. CDR1 and CDR2 (germline): SEHNR, FQNEAQ (reference sequence). The CDR3 nucleotides read TGTGCCAGCAGCTTAGCGGGTGGTAGCGGGACTTCGCAGTTCTTC. Translating it yields CASSLAGGSGTSQFF. The variable domain in full, completed from reference TRBV7-9 and TRBJ2-1, reads DTGVSQNPRHKITKRGQNVTFRCDPISEHNRLYWYRQTLGQGPEFLTYFQNEAQLEKSRLLSDRFSAERPKGSFSTLEIQRTEQGDSAMYLCASSLAGGSGTSQFFGPGTRLTVL.

The chain has TRBV6-6 and TRBJ1-6, with 9 positions matching TRBD1. The germline V gene has CDR1 MNHNY and CDR2 SVGAGI (reference sequence). V lost 4 bases to trimming and J lost 8 bases; unmatched junction nucleotides: 3. This CDR3 spans 14 amino acids. CDR3 loop: CASSSTGGDSPLHF. The CDR3 coding sequence is TGTGCCAGCAGTTCTACAGGGGGCGATTCACCCCTCCACTTT.

To note about this clonotype: A junction boundary mismatches the germline segment, possibly from a read error. The V call is TRBV7-9, the J call TRBJ1-1; TRBD1 matches 8 bases. The CDR3 covers 14 residues. CDR1 SEHNR and CDR2 FQNEAQ come from the germline V gene (reference sequence). CDR3 in amino acids: CTSSLADRGPEAFF. CDR3 bases: TGTACCAGCAGCTTAGCTGACAGGGGACCTGAAGCTTTCTTT.

This clonotype was counted at least ten times. The chain has TRBV5-1 and TRBJ2-1, with 7 bases lining up with TRBD1. The trim removed 4 bases at V and 5 bases at J, leaving 9 bases unmatched. The CDR3 length is 15 residues. From germline, CDR1 is SGHRS and CDR2 YFSETQ. This chain's CDR3 is CASSPDSTGDNEQFF. The CDR3 DNA sequence: TGCGCCAGCAGCCCCGATTCCACAGGGGACAATGAGCAGTTCTTC.

The chain has TRBV12-3 or TRBV12-4 and TRBJ2-5, with a weak D call TRBD1 (6 bases). V lost 3 bases and J lost 8, with 13 bases in between. CDR3 length: 13 amino acids. CDR3 nucleotides: TGTGCCAGCAGTTTGAGGGGGACGGTTACCCAGTACTTC. It is translated as CASSLRGTVTQYF.

Remarks on this clonotype: This likely comes from a read error, as the CDR3 has no conserved phenylalanine or tryptophan at its end. The rearrangement links TRBV27 to TRBJ1-2; D is ambiguous. The germline V gene encodes CDR1 MNHEY and CDR2 SMNVEV (reference sequence). This CDR3 is 14 amino acids long. Trimming stripped 4 bases from V and 1 base from J, with 10 bases between. CDR3 loop: CASSYMGYNYGYTS. The CDR3 DNA follows: TGTGCCAGCAGTTATATGGGTTATAACTATGGCTACACCTCC.

This clonotype was counted a few times. The J gene is TRBJ2-1, the V gene TRBV4-3, with D possibly being TRBD1 (6 bases). The length of the CDR3 is 14 residues. V lost 2 bases, J lost 8 bases, and 13 bases lay in between. Germline CDR1 LGHNA, CDR2 YSLEER. The CDR3 spells CASSQQVEGDEQFF. The CDR3 nucleotides are TGCGCCAGCAGCCAACAAGTAGAGGGGGATGAGCAGTTCTTC.

In this sample, this clonotype turned up many times. The gene calls are TRBV9 and TRBJ2-2; the D call may be TRBD1 or TRBD2 (5 bases each). This CDR3 contains 14 residues. V was clipped by 6 bases and J by 4 bases, with 13 bases between them. Germline V gene lookup returns CDR1 SGDLS and CDR2 YYNGEE. CDR3 loop: CASTRGVVTGELFF. The CDR3 coding sequence is TGTGCCAGCACCCGAGGGGTCGTCACCGGGGAGCTGTTTTTT. The complete variable domain, with remaining parts taken from reference TRBV9 and TRBJ2-2, reads DSGVTQTPKHLITATGQRVTLRCSPRSGDLSVYWYQQSLDQGLQFLIQYYNGEERAKGNILERFSAQQFPDLHSELNLSSLELGDSALYFCASTRGVVTGELFFGEGSRLTVL.